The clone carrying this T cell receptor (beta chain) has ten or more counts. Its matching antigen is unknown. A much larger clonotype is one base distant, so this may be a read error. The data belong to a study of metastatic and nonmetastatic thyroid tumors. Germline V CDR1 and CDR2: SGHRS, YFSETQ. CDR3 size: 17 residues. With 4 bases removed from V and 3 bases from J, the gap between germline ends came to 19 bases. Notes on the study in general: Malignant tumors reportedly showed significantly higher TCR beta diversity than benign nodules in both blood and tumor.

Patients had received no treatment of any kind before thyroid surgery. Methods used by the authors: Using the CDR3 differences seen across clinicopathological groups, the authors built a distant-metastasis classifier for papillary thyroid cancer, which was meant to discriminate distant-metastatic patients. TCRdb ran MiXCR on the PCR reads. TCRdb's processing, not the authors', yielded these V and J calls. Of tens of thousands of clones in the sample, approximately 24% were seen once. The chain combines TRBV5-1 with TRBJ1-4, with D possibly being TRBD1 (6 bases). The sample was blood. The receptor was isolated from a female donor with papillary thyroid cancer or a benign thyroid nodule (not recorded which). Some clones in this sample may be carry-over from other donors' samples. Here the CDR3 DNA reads TGCGCCAGCAGCCTCGGGACAAGGGGCTTTGCTAATGAAAAACTGTTTTTT. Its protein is CASSLGTRGFANEKLFF. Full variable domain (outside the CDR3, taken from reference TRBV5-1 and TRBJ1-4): KAGVTQTPRYLIKTRGQQVTLSCSPISGHRSVSWYQQTPGQGLQFLFEYFSETQRNKGNFPGRFSGRQFSNSRSEMNVSTLELGDSALYLCASSLGTRGFANEKLFFGSGTQLSVL.